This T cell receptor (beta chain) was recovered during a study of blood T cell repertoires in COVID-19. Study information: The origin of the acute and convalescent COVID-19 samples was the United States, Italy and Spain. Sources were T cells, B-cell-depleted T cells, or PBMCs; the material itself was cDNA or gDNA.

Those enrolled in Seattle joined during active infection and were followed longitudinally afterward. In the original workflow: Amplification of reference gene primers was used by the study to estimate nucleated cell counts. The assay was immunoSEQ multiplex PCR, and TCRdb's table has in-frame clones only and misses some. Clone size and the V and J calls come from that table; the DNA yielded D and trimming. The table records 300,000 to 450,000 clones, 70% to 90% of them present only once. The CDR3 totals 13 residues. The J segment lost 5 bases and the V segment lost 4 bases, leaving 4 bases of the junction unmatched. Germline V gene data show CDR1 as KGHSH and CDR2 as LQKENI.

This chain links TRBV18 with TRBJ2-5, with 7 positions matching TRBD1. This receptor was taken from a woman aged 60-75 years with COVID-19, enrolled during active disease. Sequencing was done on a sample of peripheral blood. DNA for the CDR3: TGTGCCAGCTCACTCTACAGGGGTGAGACCCAGTACTTC. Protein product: CASSLYRGETQYF.